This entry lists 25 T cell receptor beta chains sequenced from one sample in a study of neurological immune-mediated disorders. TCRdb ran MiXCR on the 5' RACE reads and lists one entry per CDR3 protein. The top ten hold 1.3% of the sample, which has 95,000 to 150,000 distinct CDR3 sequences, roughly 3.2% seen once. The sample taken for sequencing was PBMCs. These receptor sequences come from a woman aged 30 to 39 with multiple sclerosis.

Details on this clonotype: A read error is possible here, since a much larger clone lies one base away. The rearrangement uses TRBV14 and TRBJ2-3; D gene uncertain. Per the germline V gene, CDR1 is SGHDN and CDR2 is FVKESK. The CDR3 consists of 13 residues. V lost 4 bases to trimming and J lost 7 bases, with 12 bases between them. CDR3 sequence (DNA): TGTGCCAGCAGCCCGCGGCAAGACAATACGCAGTATTTT. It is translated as CASSPRQDNTQYF.

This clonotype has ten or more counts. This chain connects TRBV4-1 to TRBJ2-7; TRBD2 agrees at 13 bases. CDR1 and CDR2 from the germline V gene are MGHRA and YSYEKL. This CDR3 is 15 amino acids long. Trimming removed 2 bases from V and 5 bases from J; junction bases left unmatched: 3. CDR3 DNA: TGCGCCAGCAGCCAATCTGGACTAGCGGGGGACGAGCAGTACTTC. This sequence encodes CASSQSGLAGDEQYF.

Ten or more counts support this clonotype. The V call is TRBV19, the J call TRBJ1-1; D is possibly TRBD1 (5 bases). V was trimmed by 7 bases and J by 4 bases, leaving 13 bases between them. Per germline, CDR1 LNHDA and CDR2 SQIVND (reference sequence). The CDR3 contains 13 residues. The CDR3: CASNTYGGTEAFF. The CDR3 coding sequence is TGTGCCAGTAATACTTATGGGGGCACTGAAGCTTTCTTT. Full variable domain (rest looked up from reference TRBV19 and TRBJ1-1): DGGITQSPKYLFRKEGQNVTLSCEQNLNHDAMYWYRQDPGQGLRLIYYSQIVNDFQKGDIAEGYSVSREKKESFPLTVTSAQKNPTAFYLCASNTYGGTEAFFGQGTRLTVV.

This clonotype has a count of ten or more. The CDR3 region has the DNA TGCAGTGCCGTAGACAGTCGCCAAGAGACCCAGTACTTC. It codes for CSAVDSRQETQYF. The chain employs TRBV20-1 and TRBJ2-5; a weak D match, TRBD1 (5 bases). The V and J ends lost 6 bases and 1 base respectively, with 12 bases between them. This CDR3 spans 13 amino acids. In germline, CDR1 is DFQATT, CDR2 SNEGSKA (reference sequence).

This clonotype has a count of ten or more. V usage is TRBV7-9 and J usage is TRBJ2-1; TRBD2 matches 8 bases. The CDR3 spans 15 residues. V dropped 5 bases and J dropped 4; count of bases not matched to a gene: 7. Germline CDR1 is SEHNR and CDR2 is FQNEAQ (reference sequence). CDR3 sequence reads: CASSPRTSGYNEQFF. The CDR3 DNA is TGTGCCAGCAGCCCCAGAACTAGCGGATACAATGAGCAGTTCTTC. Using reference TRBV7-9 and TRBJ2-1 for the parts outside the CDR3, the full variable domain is DTGVSQNPRHKITKRGQNVTFRCDPISEHNRLYWYRQTLGQGPEFLTYFQNEAQLEKSRLLSDRFSAERPKGSFSTLEIQRTEQGDSAMYLCASSPRTSGYNEQFFGPGTRLTVL.

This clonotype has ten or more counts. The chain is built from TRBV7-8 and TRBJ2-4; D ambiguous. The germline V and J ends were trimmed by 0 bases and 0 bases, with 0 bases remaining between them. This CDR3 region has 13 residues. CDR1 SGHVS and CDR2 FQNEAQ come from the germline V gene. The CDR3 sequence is CASSLAAKNIQYF. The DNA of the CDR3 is TGTGCCAGCAGCTTAGCAGCCAAAAACATTCAGTACTTC.

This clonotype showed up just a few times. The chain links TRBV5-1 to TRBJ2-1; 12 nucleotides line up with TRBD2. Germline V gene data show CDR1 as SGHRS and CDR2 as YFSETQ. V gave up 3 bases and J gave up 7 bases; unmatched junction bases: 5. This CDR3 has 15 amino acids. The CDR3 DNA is TGCGCCAGCAGCTCCGGACTAGCGGGAATGAATGAGCAGTTCTTC. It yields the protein CASSSGLAGMNEQFF.

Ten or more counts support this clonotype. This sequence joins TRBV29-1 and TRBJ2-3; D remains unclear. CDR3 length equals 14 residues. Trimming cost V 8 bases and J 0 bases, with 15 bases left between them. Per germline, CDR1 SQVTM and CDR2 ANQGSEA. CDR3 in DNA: TGCAGCTTTAAAACGGGCCTGAGCACAGATACGCAGTATTTT. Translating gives CSFKTGLSTDTQYF.

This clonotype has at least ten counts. The CDR3 protein is CASSLAGVRETEAFF. The CDR3 nucleotides are TGCGCCAGCAGCTTGGCGGGGGTGAGGGAGACTGAAGCTTTCTTT. The chain couples TRBV5-1 to TRBJ1-1, with a possible D match to TRBD1 (5 bases). V was cut by 0 bases and J by 5 bases, with 14 bases left in between. Germline CDR1 reads SGHRS; CDR2 reads YFSETQ. The CDR3 runs 15 residues. Filled out from reference TRBV5-1 and TRBJ1-1, the complete variable domain reads KAGVTQTPRYLIKTRGQQVTLSCSPISGHRSVSWYQQTPGQGLQFLFEYFSETQRNKGNFPGRFSGRQFSNSRSEMNVSTLELGDSALYLCASSLAGVRETEAFFGQGTRLTVV.

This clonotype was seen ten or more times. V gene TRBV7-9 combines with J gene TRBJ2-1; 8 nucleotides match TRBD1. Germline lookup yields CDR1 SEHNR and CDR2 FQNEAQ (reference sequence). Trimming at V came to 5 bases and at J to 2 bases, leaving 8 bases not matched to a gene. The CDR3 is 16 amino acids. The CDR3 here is CASSTTDRVPYNEQFF. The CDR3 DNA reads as TGTGCCAGCAGCACTACGGACAGGGTCCCCTACAATGAGCAGTTCTTC.

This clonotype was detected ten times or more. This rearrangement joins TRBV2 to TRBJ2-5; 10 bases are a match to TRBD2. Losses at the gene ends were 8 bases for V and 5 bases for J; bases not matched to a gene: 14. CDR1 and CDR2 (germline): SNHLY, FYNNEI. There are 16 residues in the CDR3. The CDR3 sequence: CASGYTVAGGRETQYF. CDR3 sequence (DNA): TGTGCCAGCGGGTACACAGTAGCGGGAGGACGGGAGACCCAGTACTTC. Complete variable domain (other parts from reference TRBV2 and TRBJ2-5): EPEVTQTPSHQVTQMGQEVILRCVPISNHLYFYWYRQILGQKVEFLVSFYNNEISEKSEIFDDQFSVERPDGSNFTLKIRSTKLEDSAMYFCASGYTVAGGRETQYFGPGTRLLVL.

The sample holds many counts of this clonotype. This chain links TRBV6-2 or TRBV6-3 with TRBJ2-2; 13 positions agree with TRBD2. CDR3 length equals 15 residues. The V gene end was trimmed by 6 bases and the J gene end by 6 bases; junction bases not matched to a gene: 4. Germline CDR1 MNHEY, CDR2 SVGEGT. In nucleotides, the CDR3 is TGTGCCAGCAGCTACGGACTAGCGGGAGCCGGGGAGCTGTTTTTT. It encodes CASSYGLAGAGELFF.

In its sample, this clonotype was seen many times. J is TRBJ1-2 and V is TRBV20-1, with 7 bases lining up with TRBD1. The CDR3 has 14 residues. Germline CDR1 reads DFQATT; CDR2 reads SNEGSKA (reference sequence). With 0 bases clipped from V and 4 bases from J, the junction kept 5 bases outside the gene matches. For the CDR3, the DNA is TGCAGTGCTAGAGATAAGGGGGCGCGCTATGGCTACACCTTC. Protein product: CSARDKGARYGYTF.

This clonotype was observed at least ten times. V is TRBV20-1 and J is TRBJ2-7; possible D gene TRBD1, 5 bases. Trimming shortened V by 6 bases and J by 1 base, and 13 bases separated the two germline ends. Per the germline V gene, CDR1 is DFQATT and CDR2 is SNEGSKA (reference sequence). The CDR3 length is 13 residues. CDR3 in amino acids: CSAHLQGSYEQYF. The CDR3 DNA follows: TGCAGTGCCCACTTGCAGGGTTCCTACGAGCAGTACTTC.

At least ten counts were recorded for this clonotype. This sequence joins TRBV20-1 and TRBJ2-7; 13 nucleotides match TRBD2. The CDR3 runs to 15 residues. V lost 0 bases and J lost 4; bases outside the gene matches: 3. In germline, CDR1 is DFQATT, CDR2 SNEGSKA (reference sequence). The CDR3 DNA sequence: TGCAGTGCTAGAGAACTAGCGGGAGGGCGGTACGAGCAGTACTTC. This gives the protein CSARELAGGRYEQYF.

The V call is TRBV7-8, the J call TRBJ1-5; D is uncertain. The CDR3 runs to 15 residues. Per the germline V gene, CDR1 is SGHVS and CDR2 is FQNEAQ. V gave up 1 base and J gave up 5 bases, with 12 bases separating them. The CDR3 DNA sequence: TGTGCCAGCAGCTTAGACGGTAACAGTTATCAGCCCCAGCATTTT. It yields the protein CASSLDGNSYQPQHF. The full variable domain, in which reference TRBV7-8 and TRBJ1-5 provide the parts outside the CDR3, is GAGVSQSPRYKVAKRGQDVALRCDPISGHVSLFWYQQALGQGPEFLTYFQNEAQLDKSGLPSDRFFAERPEGSVSTLKIQRTQQEDSAVYLCASSLDGNSYQPQHFGDGTRLSIL.

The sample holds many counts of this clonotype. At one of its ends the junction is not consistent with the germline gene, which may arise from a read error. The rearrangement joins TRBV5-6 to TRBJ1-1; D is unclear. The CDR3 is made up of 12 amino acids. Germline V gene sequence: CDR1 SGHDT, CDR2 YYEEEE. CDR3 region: CASSLGSGKRGF. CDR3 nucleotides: TGTGCCAGCAGCTTGGGGTCGGGAAAACGAGGGTTT.

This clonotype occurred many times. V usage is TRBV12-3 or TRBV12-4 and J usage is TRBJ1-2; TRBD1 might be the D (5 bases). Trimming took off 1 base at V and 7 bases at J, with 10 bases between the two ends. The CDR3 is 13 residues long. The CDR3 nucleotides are TGTGCCAGCAGTTTAGTTACAGGCGGTGGCTACACCTTC. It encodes CASSLVTGGGYTF.

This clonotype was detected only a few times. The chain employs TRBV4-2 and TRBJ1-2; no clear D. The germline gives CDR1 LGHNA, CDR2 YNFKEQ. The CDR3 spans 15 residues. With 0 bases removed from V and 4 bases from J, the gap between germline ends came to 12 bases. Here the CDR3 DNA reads TGTGCCAGCAGCCAAGATCGTAACACCCCCTATGGCTACACCTTC. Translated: CASSQDRNTPYGYTF.

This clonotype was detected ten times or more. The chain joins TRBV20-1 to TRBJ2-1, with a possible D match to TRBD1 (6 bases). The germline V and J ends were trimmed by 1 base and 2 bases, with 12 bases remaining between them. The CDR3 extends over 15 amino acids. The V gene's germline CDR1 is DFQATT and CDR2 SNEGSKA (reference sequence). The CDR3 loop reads CSARVLQGAYNEQFF. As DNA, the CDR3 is TGCAGTGCTAGAGTACTACAGGGAGCCTACAATGAGCAGTTCTTC.

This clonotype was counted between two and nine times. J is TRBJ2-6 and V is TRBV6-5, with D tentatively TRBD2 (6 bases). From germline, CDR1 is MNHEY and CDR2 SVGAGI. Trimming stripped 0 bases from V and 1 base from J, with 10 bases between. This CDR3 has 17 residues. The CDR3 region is CASSYSVGGSGANVLTF. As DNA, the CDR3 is TGTGCCAGCAGTTACTCGGTCGGGGGTTCTGGGGCCAACGTCCTGACTTTC.

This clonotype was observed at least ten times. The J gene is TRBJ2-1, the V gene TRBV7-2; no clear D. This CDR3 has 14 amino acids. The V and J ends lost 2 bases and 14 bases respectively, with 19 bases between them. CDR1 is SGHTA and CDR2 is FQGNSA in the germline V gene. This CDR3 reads CASSLTWAPRRKFF. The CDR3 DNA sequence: TGTGCCAGCAGCTTAACGTGGGCCCCACGGCGGAAGTTCTTC.

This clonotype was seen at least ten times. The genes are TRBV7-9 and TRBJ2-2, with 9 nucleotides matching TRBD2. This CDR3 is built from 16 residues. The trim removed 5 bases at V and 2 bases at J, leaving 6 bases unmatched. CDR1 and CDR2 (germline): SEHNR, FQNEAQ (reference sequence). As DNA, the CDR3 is TGTGCCAGCAGCCCGCGGGAGGGCCTCAACACCGGGGAGCTGTTTTTT. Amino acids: CASSPREGLNTGELFF.

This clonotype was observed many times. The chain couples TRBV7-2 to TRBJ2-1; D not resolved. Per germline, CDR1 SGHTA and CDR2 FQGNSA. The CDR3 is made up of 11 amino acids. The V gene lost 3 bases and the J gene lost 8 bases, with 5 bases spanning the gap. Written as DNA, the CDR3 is TGTGCCAGCAGCTTCTTCGATGAGCAGTTCTTC. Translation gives CASSFFDEQFF.

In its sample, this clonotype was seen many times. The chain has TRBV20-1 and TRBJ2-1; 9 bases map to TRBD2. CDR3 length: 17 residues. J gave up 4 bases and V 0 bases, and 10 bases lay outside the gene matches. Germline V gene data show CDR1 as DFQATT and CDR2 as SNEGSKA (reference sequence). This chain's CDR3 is CSARDLWTSDPYNEQFF. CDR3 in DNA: TGCAGTGCTAGAGACCTCTGGACTAGCGACCCTTACAATGAGCAGTTCTTC.